These 23 T cell receptor beta chains originate from one sample sequenced in a study of blood T cell repertoires in COVID-19. Sequencing was performed with immunoSEQ multiplex PCR; in TCRdb, only in-frame clones are kept and a portion is missing. The sample lists roughly 59,000 clones; 76% were seen once. Sequenced: peripheral blood. The source of these receptors is a woman between 45 and 65 years old with active or convalescent COVID-19.

This chain connects TRBV7-2 to TRBJ1-2, with 8 bases identical to TRBD1. Germline CDR1 reads SGHTA; CDR2 reads FQGNSA. J was trimmed by 10 bases and V by 6 bases; bases with no gene match: 7. The CDR3 is made up of 12 amino acids. The CDR3 region has the DNA TGTGCCAGCAGTTGGAACAGGGGGGACTACACCTTC. Its protein product is CASSWNRGDYTF.

The genes are TRBV6-5 and TRBJ2-3, with 12 positions matching TRBD2. V shed 5 bases and J 2 bases; nucleotides not matched to a gene: 2. The CDR3 sequence is 15 residues long. CDR1 is MNHEY, CDR2 SVGAGI, per germline. CDR3 residues: CASSLAGGFTDTQYF. The CDR3 nucleotides read TGTGCCAGCAGTCTAGCGGGAGGGTTCACAGATACGCAGTATTTT.

This clone was picked up one time. The chain carries TRBV18 and TRBJ2-5, with D possibly matching TRBD1 (5 bases). Germline values: CDR1 KGHSH, CDR2 LQKENI. V lost 1 base and J 5 bases, leaving 14 bases between the germline ends. This CDR3 is built from 15 residues. The CDR3 reads CASSPLGQGRETQYF. CDR3 nucleotides: TGTGCCAGCTCACCACTCGGGCAGGGTAGGGAGACCCAGTACTTC.

This clone has at least ten counts. The chain is built from TRBV27 and TRBJ1-1, with 7 bases identical to TRBD1. V shed 1 base, J shed 9 bases, and the junction held 20 bases outside the gene matches. Germline V lookup: CDR1 MNHEY, CDR2 SMNVEV (reference sequence). This CDR3 contains 18 residues. For the CDR3, the DNA is TGTGCCAGCAGTTTATTGAACGGTGTAGGACAGGTTTCTCGTAAAGCTTTCTTT. Residues: CASSLLNGVGQVSRKAFF.

The V and J genes are TRBV7-2 and TRBJ1-4, with D unclear. This CDR3 region has 15 residues. With 5 bases removed from V and 7 bases from J, the gap between germline ends came to 17 bases. The germline CDR1 and CDR2 sequences are SGHTA and FQGNSA. Written as DNA, the CDR3 is TGTGCCAGCAGCCCCGGGGTCGTTCGGGGTGAAAAACTGTTTTTT. It encodes CASSPGVVRGEKLFF. Together with reference TRBV7-2 and TRBJ1-4, the CDR3 gives the full variable domain: GAGVSQSPSNKVTEKGKDVELRCDPISGHTALYWYRQSLGQGLEFLIYFQGNSAPDKSGLPSDRFSAERTGGSVSTLTIQRTQQEDSAVYLCASSPGVVRGEKLFFGSGTQLSVL.

The genes are TRBV5-8 and TRBJ2-2; D remains ambiguous. The CDR3 is 12 amino acids. The ends were cut back, 4 bases at V and 8 bases at J, with 9 bases in the middle. Germline V gene data show CDR1 as SGHTS and CDR2 as YDEGEE. DNA for the CDR3: TGTGCCAGCAGCATCACTTTAGGGGAGCTGTTTTTT. Translation: CASSITLGELFF.

The DNA of the CDR3 is TGTGCCAGCAGGACAGACGGACGTAATGAAAAACTGTTTTTT. Translation: CASRTDGRNEKLFF. The rearrangement links TRBV6-5 to TRBJ1-4; a possible D gene is TRBD1 (5 bases). V lost 6 bases to trimming and J lost 4 bases, with 12 bases between them. This CDR3 is 14 amino acids long. In germline, CDR1 is MNHEY, CDR2 SVGAGI.

This clone was detected only a few times. The chain carries TRBV9 and TRBJ1-2; TRBD1 matches at 9 bases. The CDR3 covers 14 residues. CDR1 SGDLS and CDR2 YYNGEE come from the germline V gene. V lost 4 bases and J lost 4; bases outside the gene matches: 5. The CDR3 spells CASSSGTGFYGYTF. CDR3 sequence (DNA): TGTGCCAGCAGCTCCGGGACAGGGTTCTATGGCTACACCTTC.

This chain uses TRBV19 with TRBJ1-2; D is unresolved. Germline V gene sequence: CDR1 LNHDA, CDR2 SQIVND (reference sequence). The CDR3 totals 11 residues. Trimming cost V 6 bases and J 5 bases, with 7 bases left between them. The DNA for the CDR3 is TGTGCCAGTAGGGCCGCTTATGGCTACACCTTC. It translates to CASRAAYGYTF.

The gene calls are TRBV19 and TRBJ2-3; D is possibly TRBD2 (6 bases). Trimming left V 9 bases short and J 6 bases short, with 19 bases between. The CDR3 is 14 residues long. Germline V gives CDR1 LNHDA, CDR2 SQIVND (reference sequence). The CDR3 DNA sequence: TGTGCCAGCGGTACTGCCGGGAGAGCGGATACGCAGTATTTT. This gives the protein CASGTAGRADTQYF.

As DNA, the CDR3 is TGTGCCAGCAGCCCAACGGGGATCTCCTACGAGCAGTACTTC. This translates into CASSPTGISYEQYF. This chain links TRBV7-2 with TRBJ2-7; possibly TRBD2 for D (5 bases). The CDR3 extends over 14 amino acids. Looked up from germline, CDR1 is SGHTA and CDR2 is FQGNSA. V was pared by 5 bases and J by 0 bases, with 11 bases between.

The chain couples TRBV3-1 (or the pseudogene TRBV3-2) to TRBJ2-3, with 12 bases that match TRBD2. CDR1 and CDR2 from the germline V gene are LGHDT and YNNKEL (reference sequence). The CDR3 loop spans 16 amino acids. V shed 5 bases and J 2 bases; nucleotides not matched to a gene: 5. The CDR3 bases are TGTGCCAGCAGCTTAGGACTAGCGGGACCCACAGATACGCAGTATTTT. Its protein is CASSLGLAGPTDTQYF.

The gene calls are TRBV5-5 and TRBJ1-3, with D unresolved. There are 14 residues in the CDR3. Germline V lookup: CDR1 SGHKS, CDR2 YYEKEE (reference sequence). V was pared by 4 bases and J by 0 bases, with 8 bases between. CDR3 sequence: CASSAGISGNTIYF. CDR3 sequence (DNA): TGTGCCAGCAGCGCGGGGATCTCTGGAAACACCATATATTTT. The whole variable domain, filled in from reference TRBV5-5 and TRBJ1-3, reads DAGVTQSPTHLIKTRGQQVTLRCSPISGHKSVSWYQQVLGQGPQFIFQYYEKEERGRGNFPDRFSARQFPNYSSELNVNALLLGDSALYLCASSAGISGNTIYFGEGSWLTVV.

The genes are TRBV9 and TRBJ1-2; D is perhaps TRBD1 (5 bases). CDR3 length: 12 amino acids. Per germline, CDR1 SGDLS and CDR2 YYNGEE. V was cut by 4 bases and J by 8 bases, with 12 bases left in between. CDR3 amino acids: CASSPLGAGYTF. The CDR3 bases are TGTGCCAGCAGCCCCCTTGGGGCAGGCTACACCTTC. Filled out from reference TRBV9 and TRBJ1-2, the complete variable domain reads DSGVTQTPKHLITATGQRVTLRCSPRSGDLSVYWYQQSLDQGLQFLIQYYNGEERAKGNILERFSAQQFPDLHSELNLSSLELGDSALYFCASSPLGAGYTFGSGTRLTVV.

This clone came up many times. The rearrangement uses TRBV2 and TRBJ2-7; 13 nucleotides align to TRBD2. Unmatched junction bases numbered 7, after V lost 10 bases and J lost 7 bases. Germline values: CDR1 SNHLY, CDR2 FYNNEI. The CDR3 is 13 amino acids. CDR3: CATGTSGNREQYF. For the CDR3, the DNA is TGTGCCACAGGGACTAGCGGGAACCGGGAGCAGTACTTC.

The rearrangement joins TRBV19 to TRBJ1-2, with D perhaps TRBD1 (5 bases). Trimming took off 0 bases at V and 4 bases at J, with 9 bases between the two ends. Germline CDR1 LNHDA, CDR2 SQIVND (reference sequence). This CDR3 comprises 14 residues. This CDR3 is CASSIEGAAYGYTF. CDR3 bases: TGTGCCAGTAGTATAGAAGGGGCTGCCTATGGCTACACCTTC.

The chain combines TRBV6-4 with TRBJ1-1; maybe TRBD1 (6 bases). The length of the CDR3 is 12 residues. The germline V gene encodes CDR1 MRHNA and CDR2 SNTAGT. V lost 2 bases and J 9 bases, leaving 10 bases between the germline ends. In nucleotides, the CDR3 is TGTGCCAGCAGTGACGGAGGACAGAAAGCTTTCTTT. It encodes CASSDGGQKAFF.

This chain connects TRBV4-3 to TRBJ1-1; 10 bases align to TRBD1. From germline, CDR1 is LGHNA and CDR2 YSLEER. The CDR3 sequence is 17 residues long. Trimming at V came to 0 bases and at J to 4 bases, leaving 8 bases not matched to a gene. CDR3: CASSQDLGDRGGTEAFF. CDR3 nucleotides: TGCGCCAGCAGCCAAGATCTAGGGGACAGGGGCGGCACTGAAGCTTTCTTT.

The CDR3 loop is CASSPPGFGVAEAFF. The DNA for the CDR3 is TGCGCCAGCAGCCCACCAGGGTTTGGGGTCGCTGAAGCTTTCTTT. V and J are TRBV4-1 and TRBJ1-1; D might be TRBD1 (5 bases). V lost 4 bases and J 6 bases, leaving 18 bases between the germline ends. Germline V gene data show CDR1 as MGHRA and CDR2 as YSYEKL. This CDR3 has 15 amino acids.

This clone was detected a few times. J is TRBJ1-4 and V is TRBV14; 9 positions agree with TRBD1. This CDR3 is 14 amino acids long. V lost 4 bases and J lost 6; bases outside the gene matches: 3. From germline, CDR1 is SGHDN and CDR2 FVKESK. CDR3 protein: CASSPQGAYEKLFF. The DNA of the CDR3 is TGTGCCAGCAGCCCACAGGGGGCATATGAAAAACTGTTTTTT.

The chain couples TRBV2 to TRBJ2-6; 7 bases are a match to TRBD1. The ends lost 6 bases at V and 0 bases at J; junction bases unmatched: 8. Per the germline V gene, CDR1 is SNHLY and CDR2 is FYNNEI. This CDR3 spans 17 amino acids. The CDR3 is CASRTGTVISGANVLTF. As DNA, the CDR3 is TGTGCCAGCAGGACCGGGACAGTAATCTCTGGGGCCAACGTCCTGACTTTC.

This chain connects TRBV6-6 to TRBJ1-4, with TRBD1 identical over 9 bases. The germline gives CDR1 MNHNY, CDR2 SVGAGI (reference sequence). Losses at the gene ends were 5 bases for V and 1 base for J; bases not matched to a gene: 5. This CDR3 region has 16 residues. The DNA for the CDR3 is TGTGCCAGCAGTCCGACAGGGGGTATAACTAATGAAAAACTGTTTTTT. It yields the protein CASSPTGGITNEKLFF.

The count of this clone is one. The V call is TRBV2, the J call TRBJ1-5; 7 bases match TRBD1. The V gene end was trimmed by 3 bases and the J gene end by 4 bases; junction bases not matched to a gene: 6. CDR1 is SNHLY and CDR2 is FYNNEI in the germline V gene. The CDR3 is 15 amino acids. The CDR3 DNA reads TGTGCCAGCAGTGATGGGCAGGGGGGTAATCAGCCCCAGCATTTT. As protein: CASSDGQGGNQPQHF.